This passage covers 30 T cell receptor beta chains from one sample sequenced in a study of cytomegalovirus exposure and HLA in healthy donors. The PCR employed 60 Vbeta primers together with 13 Jbeta primers. Profiled with immunoSEQ multiplex PCR; TCRdb holds only in-frame clones, not every one. The sample lists about 250,000 clones; 80% to 90% were seen once. Material: PBMCs. The receptors stem from a girl aged 2-10 years in good health and CMV-seronegative.

J is TRBJ1-6 and V is TRBV10-1; weak D call: TRBD1 (6 bases). The V gene lost 7 bases and the J gene lost 4 bases, with 26 bases spanning the gap. Germline V gene data show CDR1 as WNHNN and CDR2 as SYGVQD (reference sequence). CDR3 size: 19 residues. The CDR3 nucleotides are TGCGCCAGCAAGACAGGACCTCATCCCTCTCTACCTTATAATTCACCCCTCCACTTT. Translating gives CASKTGPHPSLPYNSPLHF.

This clone has only a few counts. In DNA, the CDR3 is TGTGCCAGCAGCAACTTCGAGGCGGAGCCCCTCTACGAGCAGTACTTC. Protein: CASSNFEAEPLYEQYF. The chain couples TRBV21-1 to TRBJ2-7; TRBD2, the table's D call, was not compared with the DNA. TRBV21-1 is termed a pseudogene. The CDR3 has 16 amino acids.

The chain couples TRBV11-3 to TRBJ1-1; 8 bases fit TRBD1. J gave up 5 bases and V 5 bases, and 10 bases lay outside the gene matches. CDR3 size: 15 residues. Germline V gene sequence: CDR1 SGHNT, CDR2 YENEEA. The CDR3 sequence: CASSRSGQGGTEAFF. The CDR3 coding sequence is TGTGCCAGCAGCCGATCCGGACAGGGCGGGACTGAAGCTTTCTTT.

This clone has just a few counts. Written as DNA, the CDR3 is TGTGCCAGCAGTTACAATCGGCGGGCGGAGAACACTGAAGCTTTCTTT. Translated: CASSYNRRAENTEAFF. This chain joins TRBV6-5 and TRBJ1-1; no clear D gene. The CDR3 sequence is 16 residues long. The V end was cut by 2 bases, the J end by 1 base, with 14 bases between. Per the germline V gene, CDR1 is MNHEY and CDR2 is SVGAGI.

This clone was seen just once. The chain combines TRBV2 with TRBJ2-4; 10 nucleotides agree with TRBD2. Trimming at V came to 6 bases and at J to 1 base, leaving 3 bases not matched to a gene. The germline V gene encodes CDR1 SNHLY and CDR2 FYNNEI. The CDR3 runs 15 residues. The CDR3 sequence: CASRPLAGAKNIQYF. The CDR3 nucleotides are TGTGCCAGCAGACCACTAGCGGGGGCCAAAAACATTCAGTACTTC.

This chain uses TRBV6-5 with TRBJ1-1; D remains unclear. The V and J ends lost 0 bases and 0 bases respectively, with 8 bases between them. The germline gives CDR1 MNHEY, CDR2 SVGAGI. This CDR3 contains 15 residues. The CDR3 here is CASSYSRALNTEAFF. The CDR3 region has the DNA TGTGCCAGCAGTTACTCGAGAGCCCTGAACACTGAAGCTTTCTTT.

A word on this clone: A junction boundary mismatches the germline segment, possibly from a read error. The rearrangement links TRBV10-2 to TRBJ2-5; 8 bases match TRBD2. The CDR3 spans 13 residues. The V gene's germline CDR1 is WSHSY and CDR2 SAAADI. Written as DNA, the CDR3 is TGCGCCAGCAGTGAGAGTGGTCTAGCGGGTGAGCACTTC. Translated, it gives CASSESGLAGEHF.

The chain has TRBV10-2 and TRBJ1-4; 9 bases agree with TRBD1. With 6 bases clipped from V and 7 bases from J, the junction kept 9 bases outside the gene matches. There are 15 residues in the CDR3. Germline CDR1 WSHSY, CDR2 SAAADI. Here the CDR3 DNA reads TGCGCCAGCAGCGAGACAGGGGGTTGGGGTGAAAAACTGTTTTTT. It translates to CASSETGGWGEKLFF.

CDR3 amino acids: CASSPTSGGPYEQYF. The CDR3 region has the DNA TGTGCCAGCAGCCCTACTAGCGGGGGGCCCTACGAGCAGTACTTC. The rearrangement links TRBV13 to TRBJ2-7; TRBD2 matches 12 bases. Germline loops: CDR1 PRHDT, CDR2 FYEKMQ (reference sequence). The CDR3 totals 15 residues. Germline trimming cut 5 bases from V and 2 bases from J; bases unmatched to any gene: 4.

With regard to this clone: It is unclear where the CDR3 begins or ends on the DNA, so no DNA is shown, and the CDR3 is as TCRdb lists it. The chain combines TRBV11-2 with TRBJ2-1; the table's D call, TRBD1, has no DNA check behind it. CDR1 is SGHAT and CDR2 is FQNNGV in the germline V gene. A total of 15 residues make up the CDR3, ends included. CDR3 protein: CASSLVGTGAFREFF.

The V gene is TRBV2, the J gene TRBJ1-2; D ambiguous. The length of the CDR3 is 12 residues. V lost 10 bases, J lost 3 bases, and 12 bases lay in between. The germline CDR1 and CDR2 sequences are SNHLY and FYNNEI. Here the CDR3 reads CATASSDYGYTF. The CDR3 DNA sequence: TGTGCCACCGCGTCTAGTGACTATGGCTACACCTTC.

This clone came up once. The gene calls are TRBV19 and TRBJ1-2; a weak D match, TRBD1 (6 bases). The CDR3 has 13 amino acids. V lost 6 bases and J 8 bases, leaving 16 bases between the germline ends. Germline V lookup: CDR1 LNHDA, CDR2 SQIVND (reference sequence). CDR3 bases: TGTGCCAGTAGCTCGTGGGGGGGGCAAGGCTACACCTTC. It yields the protein CASSSWGGQGYTF.

The rearrangement links TRBV7-6 to TRBJ2-2, with TRBD2 identical over 14 bases. After removal of 4 bases from V and 2 bases from J, the junction contained 6 bases not matched to a gene. Per germline, CDR1 SGHVS and CDR2 FNYEAQ. This CDR3 region has 18 residues. The CDR3 DNA is TGTGCCAGCAGCTCTCGACTAGCGGGGGGGCTAAACACCGGGGAGCTGTTTTTT. Translated, it gives CASSSRLAGGLNTGELFF.

The chain uses TRBV6-5 and TRBJ2-7, with TRBD1 matching 8 bases. The CDR3 covers 14 residues. V gave up 7 bases and J gave up 4 bases; unmatched junction bases: 9. Per germline, CDR1 MNHEY and CDR2 SVGAGI. The CDR3 DNA follows: TGTGCCAGCAAAGACAGGGGAATAGTGTACGAGCAGTACTTC. Its protein is CASKDRGIVYEQYF.

The J gene is TRBJ2-3, the V gene TRBV10-3, with 8 bases aligning to TRBD1. V trimming: 6 bases; J trimming: 1 base; junction bases outside the gene matches: 0. Germline loops: CDR1 ENHRY, CDR2 SYGVKD. CDR3 length equals 13 residues. CDR3 amino acids: CAIRTGGTDTQYF. The CDR3 region has the DNA TGTGCCATCAGGACAGGGGGCACAGATACGCAGTATTTT.

V usage is TRBV5-4 and J usage is TRBJ1-1, with D perhaps TRBD1 (5 bases). The CDR3 consists of 16 residues. Trimming took 0 bases from V and 0 from J, leaving 12 bases between them. CDR1 and CDR2 from the germline V gene are SGHNT and YYREEE (reference sequence). CDR3 nucleotides: TGTGCCAGCAGCTTGGTGGGGCCCCGGATGAACACTGAAGCTTTCTTT. Protein product: CASSLVGPRMNTEAFF.

The genes are TRBV27 and TRBJ2-5; TRBD1 matches at 10 bases. The length of the CDR3 is 15 residues. CDR1 is MNHEY, CDR2 SMNVEV, per germline (reference sequence). V lost 2 bases to trimming and J lost 5 bases; unmatched junction nucleotides: 5. CDR3 DNA sequence: TGTGCCAGCAGTTTAAGACAGGGGGCGGGGGAGACCCAGTACTTC. Amino acid sequence: CASSLRQGAGETQYF.

V and J are TRBV7-3 and TRBJ1-1; 8 bases are shared with TRBD1. V was clipped by 5 bases and J by 5 bases; unmatched bases: 4. The CDR3 sequence is 13 residues long. CDR1 and CDR2 from the germline V gene are SGHTA and FQGTGA. This CDR3 is CASSRQGITEAFF. The CDR3 DNA reads as TGTGCCAGCAGCCGACAGGGGATAACTGAAGCTTTCTTT. The entire variable domain, with the rest obtained from reference TRBV7-3 and TRBJ1-1, is as follows: GAGVSQTPSNKVTEKGKYVELRCDPISGHTALYWYRQSLGQGPEFLIYFQGTGAADDSGLPNDRFFAVRPEGSVSTLKIQRTERGDSAVYLCASSRQGITEAFFGQGTRLTVV.

The chain couples TRBV4-1 to TRBJ1-5; no reliable D call. Trimming took 3 bases from V and 9 from J, leaving 15 bases between them. This CDR3 is 14 amino acids long. Germline V gene sequence: CDR1 MGHRA, CDR2 YSYEKL. CDR3 protein: CASSHPARGRPQHF. CDR3 DNA sequence: TGCGCCAGCAGCCATCCTGCCCGCGGTCGGCCCCAGCATTTT.

This chain links TRBV19 with TRBJ2-5; 10 bases match TRBD2. The germline V gene encodes CDR1 LNHDA and CDR2 SQIVND (reference sequence). The CDR3 sequence is 15 residues long. Trimming took 7 bases from V and 5 from J; bases not matched to a gene: 10. CDR3 in amino acids: CASKTSGGALETQYF. DNA of the CDR3: TGTGCCAGTAAAACGAGCGGGGGGGCCTTGGAGACCCAGTACTTC.

The chain couples TRBV7-9 to TRBJ1-6, with unresolved D. Per germline, CDR1 SEHNR and CDR2 FQNEAQ (reference sequence). This CDR3 has 15 residues. Trimming cost V 1 base and J 7 bases, with 11 bases left between them. The CDR3 loop is CASSLGVAGNSPLHF. CDR3 in DNA: TGTGCCAGCAGCTTAGGAGTCGCGGGGAATTCACCCCTCCACTTT.

J is TRBJ2-5 and V is TRBV11-2; TRBD2 matches at 8 bases. This CDR3 comprises 17 residues. From germline, CDR1 is SGHAT and CDR2 FQNNGV. With V trimmed by 1 base and J by 0 bases, 7 bases remained unmatched. This CDR3 is CASSLASGGVYQETQYF. The CDR3 nucleotides are TGTGCCAGCAGCTTAGCATCCGGGGGGGTATACCAAGAGACCCAGTACTTC.

The chain joins TRBV7-9 to TRBJ2-5; 7 positions agree with TRBD2. The germline gives CDR1 SEHNR, CDR2 FQNEAQ (reference sequence). The V gene end was trimmed by 1 base and the J gene end by 4 bases; junction bases not matched to a gene: 0. The CDR3 spans 13 residues. The CDR3 here is CASSLGTRETQYF. The CDR3 DNA reads as TGTGCCAGCAGCTTAGGGACTAGAGAGACCCAGTACTTC.

The chain has TRBV9 and TRBJ2-1, with D perhaps matching TRBD2 (6 bases). Germline V gene sequence: CDR1 SGDLS, CDR2 YYNGEE. This CDR3 is 17 amino acids long. V gave up 1 base and J gave up 3 bases, with 17 bases separating them. CDR3 sequence reads: CASSVQARTTHYNEQFF. CDR3 coding DNA: TGTGCCAGCAGCGTACAGGCGCGGACTACCCACTACAATGAGCAGTTCTTC.

The genes are TRBV30 and TRBJ2-3; D is undetermined. Germline-derived CDR1 and CDR2 are GTSNPN and SVGIG (reference sequence). Trimming left V 4 bases short and J 4 bases short, with 9 bases between. The length of the CDR3 is 12 residues. For the CDR3, the DNA is TGTGCCTGGACGGAGTTTGCAGATACGCAGTATTTT. Its protein is CAWTEFADTQYF.

The gene calls are TRBV11-2 and TRBJ2-2; 7 bases fit TRBD1. CDR1 and CDR2 (germline): SGHAT, FQNNGV. Trimming took 3 bases from V and 6 from J; bases not matched to a gene: 10. The CDR3 is 16 amino acids. The CDR3 region has the DNA TGTGCCAGCAGCTTGCGTAGGGGGCTTTATTCCGGGGAGCTGTTTTTT. Its protein product is CASSLRRGLYSGELFF.

This clone was observed once. The J gene is TRBJ1-2, the V gene TRBV10-3; TRBD1 might be the D (5 bases). The CDR3 totals 15 residues. CDR1 is ENHRY and CDR2 is SYGVKD in the germline V gene. V lost 4 bases and J lost 5, with 17 bases in between. This chain's CDR3 is CAISGGGDQLYGYTF. For the CDR3, the DNA is TGTGCCATCAGTGGGGGCGGGGATCAGCTTTATGGCTACACCTTC.

The chain employs TRBV6-6 and TRBJ1-1; TRBD1 aligns across 7 bases. Germline V gene sequence: CDR1 MNHNY, CDR2 SVGAGI (reference sequence). There are 16 residues in the CDR3. V was clipped by 2 bases and J by 3 bases; unmatched bases: 9. The DNA for the CDR3 is TGTGCCAGCAGTTACCCCCAGGGGGGTGTGGACACTGAAGCTTTCTTT. Translated, it gives CASSYPQGGVDTEAFF.

The chain employs TRBV6-5 and TRBJ2-7; 9 bases align to TRBD1. Per germline, CDR1 MNHEY and CDR2 SVGAGI. V lost 6 bases, J lost 8 bases, and 14 bases stayed unmatched. The CDR3 extends over 15 amino acids. CDR3 in DNA: TGTGCCAGCAGCCCACAGGGACAGGGTGTAACACAGCAGTACTTC. The encoded protein is CASSPQGQGVTQQYF.

This sequence joins TRBV12-5 and TRBJ2-7, with TRBD1 matching 10 bases. The length of the CDR3 is 14 residues. V was pared by 7 bases and J by 2 bases, with 5 bases of the junction left unmatched. Germline V gene data show CDR1 as LGHNT and CDR2 as FRNRAP. The CDR3 loop reads CASVPGTGAYEQYF. The DNA for the CDR3 is TGTGCTAGTGTTCCCGGGACAGGGGCCTACGAGCAGTACTTC.